The 30 T cell receptor beta chains below all came from one sample that was sequenced in a study of T cell responses to AZD1222 COVID-19 vaccine. Profiling relied on immunoSEQ multiplex PCR, and the TCRdb table lists in-frame clones only, not all of them. The table lists tens of thousands of clones, 90% of them singletons. The material was peripheral blood, obtained 28 days after the second AZD1222 dose. The receptors come from an adult who received the AZD1222 COVID-19 vaccine.

The V call is TRBV30, the J call TRBJ1-1; D ambiguous. V lost 1 base to trimming and J lost 8 bases, with 8 bases between them. Germline V gene lookup returns CDR1 GTSNPN and CDR2 SVGIG (reference sequence). The CDR3 has 11 amino acids. The CDR3 region has the DNA TGTGCCTGGAGTGGTGGAGGCGAAGCTTTCTTT. Residues: CAWSGGGEAFF.

J is TRBJ1-3 and V is TRBV7-2, with D possibly being TRBD1 (6 bases). Germline-derived CDR1 and CDR2 are SGHTA and FQGNSA. CDR3 length: 15 amino acids. The V and J ends lost 3 bases and 2 bases respectively, with 11 bases between them. CDR3 sequence (DNA): TGTGCCAGCAGCTTCAGGGGATCCCCTGGAAACACCATATATTTT. Its protein is CASSFRGSPGNTIYF.

V usage is TRBV28 and J usage is TRBJ2-2; D not resolved. The germline V gene encodes CDR1 MDHEN and CDR2 SYDVKM. Trimming shortened V by 3 bases and J by 7 bases, and 15 bases separated the two germline ends. CDR3 size: 15 residues. CDR3: CASSLIQRVNGELFF. CDR3 bases: TGTGCCAGCAGTTTGATACAGAGAGTTAACGGGGAGCTGTTTTTT. Complete variable domain (other parts from reference TRBV28 and TRBJ2-2): DVKVTQSSRYLVKRTGEKVFLECVQDMDHENMFWYRQDPGLGLRLIYFSYDVKMKEKGDIPEGYSVSREKKERFSLILESASTNQTSMYLCASSLIQRVNGELFFGEGSRLTVL.

In nucleotides, the CDR3 is TGTGCCACCAGCAGAGATCGCGGGGCGACTAGCGGGGGGGTGACCGCCACCGGGGAGCTGTTTTTT. It translates to CATSRDRGATSGGVTATGELFF. The chain is built from TRBV15 and TRBJ2-2; 14 bases line up with TRBD2. V shed 0 bases and J 4 bases; nucleotides not matched to a gene: 16. Germline V CDR1 and CDR2: LNHNV, YYDKDF (reference sequence). The CDR3 spans 22 residues.

The chain employs TRBV10-2 and TRBJ1-2, with D tentatively TRBD1 (5 bases). Deletions cut 5 bases from V and 4 bases from J, with 8 bases between. From germline, CDR1 is WSHSY and CDR2 SAAADI. This CDR3 region has 12 residues. CDR3 region: CASSQGVYGYTF. The CDR3 DNA sequence: TGCGCCAGCAGTCAGGGAGTCTATGGCTACACCTTC.

The chain joins TRBV4-3 to TRBJ2-1; TRBD2 aligns across 10 bases. CDR1 is LGHNA and CDR2 is YSLEER in the germline V gene. The CDR3 is 15 amino acids. The V segment lost 2 bases and the J segment 9 bases; nucleotides outside the gene matches: 7. CDR3 DNA: TGCGCCAGCAGCCAACAGCGGGGGGGCCCGGTTGAGCAGTTCTTC. Residues: CASSQQRGGPVEQFF.

The chain has TRBV7-9 and TRBJ2-7; 10 nucleotides align to TRBD1. Germline V gene sequence: CDR1 SEHNR, CDR2 FQNEAQ (reference sequence). The CDR3 length is 14 residues. V lost 5 bases and J lost 2; bases outside the gene matches: 3. CDR3 sequence (DNA): TGTGCCAGCAGCGGGACAGGGGCGACCTACGAGCAGTACTTC. It codes for CASSGTGATYEQYF.

The chain links TRBV2 to TRBJ1-6; D call uncertain. The CDR3 consists of 14 residues. Germline-derived CDR1 and CDR2 are SNHLY and FYNNEI. V dropped 6 bases and J dropped 7 bases, with 13 bases sitting between them. This chain's CDR3 is CASRQHAGNSPLHF. CDR3 bases: TGTGCCAGCAGGCAACACGCGGGGAATTCACCCCTCCACTTT.

This clone has a single count. This chain connects TRBV30 to TRBJ1-3; D is uncertain. Trimming removed 0 bases at V and 0 bases at J, with 9 bases between. CDR1 is GTSNPN, CDR2 SVGIG, per germline (reference sequence). The CDR3 totals 15 residues. CDR3 sequence (DNA): TGTGCCTGGAGTGTACGGAGGAGCTCTGGAAACACCATATATTTT. The encoded protein is CAWSVRRSSGNTIYF. Filled out from reference TRBV30 and TRBJ1-3, the complete variable domain reads SQTIHQWPATLVQPVGSPLSLECTVEGTSNPNLYWYRQAAGRGLQLLFYSVGIGQISSEVPQNLSASRPQDRQFILSSKKLLLSDSGFYLCAWSVRRSSGNTIYFGEGSWLTVV.

The chain carries TRBV12-5 and TRBJ2-7; 10 nucleotides agree with TRBD1. Trimming took 4 bases from V and 5 from J; bases not matched to a gene: 11. CDR1 and CDR2 (germline): LGHNT, FRNRAP. CDR3 size: 16 residues. The CDR3 protein is CASGSEPGQGNNEQYF. The DNA of the CDR3 is TGTGCTAGTGGTTCGGAACCGGGACAGGGGAACAACGAGCAGTACTTC. The full variable domain, rest sourced from reference TRBV12-5 and TRBJ2-7, is DARVTQTPRHKVTEMGQEVTMRCQPILGHNTVFWYRQTMMQGLELLAYFRNRAPLDDSGMPKDRFSAEMPDATLATLKIQPSEPRDSAVYFCASGSEPGQGNNEQYFGPGTRLTVT.

This chain joins TRBV2 and TRBJ1-5; 8 bases agree with TRBD1. This CDR3 is built from 14 residues. Losses at the gene ends were 6 bases for V and 7 bases for J; bases not matched to a gene: 8. Germline V CDR1 and CDR2: SNHLY, FYNNEI. Here the CDR3 reads CASSQQGGGQPQHF. The DNA for the CDR3 is TGTGCCAGCAGCCAACAGGGGGGTGGGCAGCCCCAGCATTTT.

This chain links TRBV7-2 with TRBJ2-7; 8 nucleotides match TRBD2. The V segment lost 8 bases and the J segment 5 bases; nucleotides outside the gene matches: 11. CDR3 length equals 14 residues. The germline CDR1 and CDR2 sequences are SGHTA and FQGNSA. For the CDR3, the DNA is TGTGCCAGCGGATACGCCGGGGGGGGCCACGAGCAGTACTTC. Translating it yields CASGYAGGGHEQYF. Drawing the rest from reference TRBV7-2 and TRBJ2-7, the complete variable domain is GAGVSQSPSNKVTEKGKDVELRCDPISGHTALYWYRQSLGQGLEFLIYFQGNSAPDKSGLPSDRFSAERTGGSVSTLTIQRTQQEDSAVYLCASGYAGGGHEQYFGPGTRLTVT.

The chain couples TRBV5-4 to TRBJ1-1; 10 bases map to TRBD1. The CDR3 is 13 residues long. Trimming removed 8 bases from V and 8 bases from J; junction bases left unmatched: 9. Germline V CDR1 and CDR2: SGHNT, YYREEE (reference sequence). In DNA form, the CDR3 reads TGTGCCAGTACTGGGGACAGGGGTACCGAAGCTTTCTTT. Its translation is CASTGDRGTEAFF.

The rearrangement links TRBV2 to TRBJ1-2, with a weak D call TRBD1 (5 bases). CDR1 and CDR2 (germline): SNHLY, FYNNEI. The CDR3 has 15 residues. Trimming took off 1 base at V and 4 bases at J, with 13 bases between the two ends. CDR3 DNA: TGTGCCAGCAGTGAAGTTGGGGGGTTGGGCTATGGCTACACCTTC. Translated, it gives CASSEVGGLGYGYTF.

This clone was recorded once. The rearrangement links TRBV7-3 to TRBJ2-3; 7 bases line up with TRBD2. The CDR3 totals 13 residues. Unmatched junction bases numbered 1, after V lost 5 bases and J lost 2 bases. Germline assignment: CDR1 SGHTA and CDR2 FQGTGA. CDR3 amino acids: CASSRGVTDTQYF. The DNA of the CDR3 is TGTGCCAGCAGCCGGGGGGTCACAGATACGCAGTATTTT. Combining the CDR3 with reference TRBV7-3 and TRBJ2-3 gives the whole variable domain GAGVSQTPSNKVTEKGKYVELRCDPISGHTALYWYRQSLGQGPEFLIYFQGTGAADDSGLPNDRFFAVRPEGSVSTLKIQRTERGDSAVYLCASSRGVTDTQYFGPGTRLTVL.

In DNA form, the CDR3 reads TGCGCCAGCAGCCTACAGGGGGCGTCGGAGCCCCAGCATTTT. Protein sequence: CASSLQGASEPQHF. This chain links TRBV4-1 with TRBJ1-5; 9 nucleotides agree with TRBD1. The CDR3 runs to 14 residues. CDR1 is MGHRA and CDR2 is YSYEKL in the germline V gene. The ends lost 4 bases at V and 8 bases at J; junction bases unmatched: 6.

The rearrangement links TRBV4-1 to TRBJ1-2; 7 bases match TRBD1. Trimming removed 0 bases from V and 4 bases from J; junction bases left unmatched: 11. The length of the CDR3 is 17 residues. Germline values: CDR1 MGHRA, CDR2 YSYEKL. The CDR3 coding sequence is TGCGCCAGCAGCCAAGACATCCCCTCCGGGACAGCCTATGGCTACACCTTC. Translating it yields CASSQDIPSGTAYGYTF.

This clone was recorded once. The genes are TRBV2 and TRBJ2-7; D is uncertain. Germline lookup yields CDR1 SNHLY and CDR2 FYNNEI. V lost 3 bases and J lost 5, with 11 bases in between. The CDR3 runs to 13 residues. CDR3 nucleotides: TGTGCCAGCAGTGACCGCCAGGTTCACGAGCAGTACTTC. It codes for CASSDRQVHEQYF.

This chain links TRBV3-1 (or the pseudogene TRBV3-2) with TRBJ2-1; no clear D. This CDR3 is built from 13 residues. The V gene's germline CDR1 is LGHDT and CDR2 YNNKEL (reference sequence). The V end was cut by 1 base, the J end by 2 bases, with 3 bases between. CDR3 amino acids: CASSQGTYNEQFF. The DNA for the CDR3 is TGTGCCAGCAGCCAAGGGACCTACAATGAGCAGTTCTTC.

This chain uses TRBV13 with TRBJ2-7; 12 bases map to TRBD2. The CDR3 extends over 15 amino acids. From germline, CDR1 is PRHDT and CDR2 FYEKMQ (reference sequence). Trimming removed 5 bases from V and 6 bases from J; junction bases left unmatched: 8. The CDR3 region is CASSAPGTSGLEQYF. CDR3 sequence (DNA): TGTGCCAGCAGCGCCCCCGGGACTAGCGGGCTCGAGCAGTACTTC.

The chain has TRBV5-1 and TRBJ1-2; weak D call: TRBD1 (6 bases). CDR1 SGHRS and CDR2 YFSETQ come from the germline V gene. This CDR3 spans 13 amino acids. Trimming pared 2 bases from V and 8 bases from J, leaving 13 bases between. The CDR3, as DNA: TGCGCCAGCAGCTTTCAGGGGATAGAGGGCTACACCTTC. Translated: CASSFQGIEGYTF.

The genes are TRBV27 and TRBJ1-1, with D perhaps matching TRBD1 (5 bases). V shed 6 bases and J shed 4 bases, with 21 bases lying between them. CDR3 length equals 16 residues. Per the germline V gene, CDR1 is MNHEY and CDR2 is SMNVEV (reference sequence). The CDR3 DNA follows: TGTGCCAGCAGAGTCGTAACAGGACGGGGGAGCACTGAAGCTTTCTTT. The encoded protein is CASRVVTGRGSTEAFF.

This chain joins TRBV5-1 and TRBJ2-7, with D possibly TRBD1 on 5 matching bases. Deletions cut 3 bases from V and 5 bases from J, with 12 bases between. The germline CDR1 and CDR2 sequences are SGHRS and YFSETQ. This CDR3 has 13 amino acids. The DNA of the CDR3 is TGCGCCAGCAGCTACGGACAAGGGGACGAGCAGTACTTC. It is translated as CASSYGQGDEQYF.

This sequence joins TRBV10-3 and TRBJ2-5; TRBD1 matches at 9 bases. The germline V gene has CDR1 ENHRY and CDR2 SYGVKD. CDR3 size: 16 residues. V dropped 6 bases and J dropped 5; count of bases not matched to a gene: 13. The CDR3 is CAIRAGTGIGWETQYF. Here the CDR3 DNA reads TGTGCCATCAGGGCCGGGACAGGGATCGGATGGGAGACCCAGTACTTC.

The rearrangement uses TRBV3-1 (or the pseudogene TRBV3-2) and TRBJ2-1; perhaps D is TRBD1 or TRBD2 (5 bases each). This CDR3 spans 16 amino acids. Germline V gene data show CDR1 as LGHDT and CDR2 as YNNKEL (reference sequence). Trimming removed 0 bases at V and 9 bases at J, with 18 bases between. The CDR3 sequence: CASSQEKGPILSEQFF. The CDR3 coding sequence is TGTGCCAGCAGCCAAGAGAAGGGACCGATCCTAAGTGAGCAGTTCTTC.

The chain has TRBV10-3 and TRBJ2-7; TRBD1 aligns across 9 bases. Germline loops: CDR1 ENHRY, CDR2 SYGVKD. CDR3 length: 14 residues. V was pared by 8 bases and J by 5 bases, with 10 bases of the junction left unmatched. CDR3 amino acids: CAIVETGGDDEQYF. The CDR3 DNA sequence: TGTGCCATCGTCGAGACAGGGGGTGACGACGAGCAGTACTTC.

V gene TRBV3-1 (or the pseudogene TRBV3-2) combines with J gene TRBJ1-6; no firm D call. The ends were cut back, 0 bases at V and 16 bases at J, with 13 bases in the middle. CDR3 length equals 13 residues. Germline V gives CDR1 LGHDT, CDR2 YNNKEL (reference sequence). CDR3 in amino acids: CASSQEEPGGLHF. The CDR3 bases are TGTGCCAGCAGCCAAGAGGAACCAGGAGGGCTCCACTTT.

The chain employs TRBV18 and TRBJ1-4, with D possibly TRBD1 on 6 matching bases. The CDR3 is made up of 15 amino acids. The germline V gene has CDR1 KGHSH and CDR2 LQKENI. With 4 bases removed from V and 7 bases from J, the gap between germline ends came to 16 bases. The CDR3, as DNA: TGTGCCAGCTCACTCCTGGACGGGACAAGTGAAAAACTGTTTTTT. Its translation: CASSLLDGTSEKLFF.

The chain links TRBV9 to TRBJ2-1; 9 bases agree with TRBD1. The CDR3 covers 15 residues. V lost 3 bases to trimming and J lost 8 bases; unmatched junction nucleotides: 9. Germline V gene data show CDR1 as SGDLS and CDR2 as YYNGEE. The CDR3 DNA sequence: TGTGCCAGCAGCGCACAGGGGGCGCAGTTGGATGAGCAGTTCTTC. It encodes CASSAQGAQLDEQFF.

CDR3 region: CAWDTGANVLTF. The CDR3 nucleotides are TGTGCCTGGGATACTGGGGCCAACGTCCTGACTTTC. This chain links TRBV30 with TRBJ2-6; D remains ambiguous. There are 12 residues in the CDR3. Trimming cost V 5 bases and J 2 bases, with 4 bases left between them. Germline V CDR1 and CDR2: GTSNPN, SVGIG (reference sequence).